This is a list of T cell receptor beta chains from one sample in a study of response to subunit inactivated influenza vaccine. TCRdb called the RT-PCR reads again in MiXCR, with one record for every CDR3 protein. This table holds about 800,000 distinct CDR3 sequences, less than 25% found once. The sample consisted of PBMCs from blood, taken roughly 5 days after vaccination. The receptors originated from a man over 45 who received an inactivated influenza vaccine. The CDR3 runs from the conserved cysteine through the conserved F or W. The order of the fields is V gene, D gene, J gene, clone size, CDR3 protein, CDR3 DNA. D genes are given only for firm matches. The listing skips clone size in some rows; elsewhere it reads once, few, many or a size class.

>TRBV7-8|TRBD1|TRBJ1-5|many
CASSSDRGAQPQHF
TGTGCCAGCAGCTCGGACAGGGGAGCGCAGCCCCAGCATTTT
>TRBV28|.|TRBJ1-2|few
CASRKQGNYGYTF
TGTGCCAGCAGGAAACAGGGAAACTATGGCTACACCTTC
>TRBV3-1|TRBD2|TRBJ2-7|few
CASSQERLAVPYEQYF
TGTGCCAGCAGCCAAGAGAGACTAGCTGTCCCGTACGAGCAGTACTTC
>TRBV20-1|TRBD2|TRBJ2-3|few
CSASTSALRAGQYF
TGCAGTGCTTCGACTAGCGCCCTCCGGGCGGGGCAGTATTTT
>TRBV7-2|.|TRBJ1-1|.
CASSLVQFNTEAFF
TGTGCCAGCAGCTTAGTGCAGTTTAACACTGAAGCTTTCTTT
>TRBV10-3|TRBD1|TRBJ1-2|.
CAISQTQGPGYTF
TGTGCCATCAGTCAAACACAGGGGCCTGGCTACACCTTC
>TRBV3-1|TRBD2|TRBJ2-7|.
CASSPGLAEISYEQYF
TGTGCCAGCAGCCCAGGACTAGCGGAGATATCCTACGAGCAGTACTTC
>TRBV4-3|.|TRBJ2-7|.
CASSQEPGTPREQYF
TGCGCCAGCAGCCAAGAGCCAGGGACCCCAAGGGAGCAGTACTTC
>TRBV3-1|TRBD2|TRBJ2-5|few
CASSQDWASGAQETQYF
TGTGCCAGCAGCCAAGATTGGGCTAGCGGGGCCCAAGAGACCCAGTACTTC
>TRBV5-5|TRBD1|TRBJ2-1|few
CASSLVPDRGAVRQFF
TGTGCCAGCAGCTTGGTTCCCGACAGGGGGGCCGTGAGGCAGTTCTTC
>TRBV12-3/TRBV12-4|TRBD1|TRBJ1-4|.
CASTSTGYNEKLFF
TGTGCCAGCACCTCGACAGGGTATAATGAAAAACTGTTTTTT
>TRBV7-2|.|TRBJ1-3|.
CASSLALSSGNTIYF
TGTGCCAGCAGCTTAGCGCTATCCTCTGGAAACACCATATATTTT
>TRBV28|.|TRBJ2-2|.
CASSPHIGHLSGELFF
TGTGCCAGCAGTCCACACATAGGACACCTCTCCGGGGAGCTGTTTTTT
>TRBV4-1|TRBD2|TRBJ2-3|large
CASSHWTSGGVYTDTQYF
TGCGCCAGCAGTCACTGGACTAGCGGGGGGGTATACACAGATACGCAGTATTTT
>TRBV6-2/TRBV6-3|TRBD1|TRBJ1-1|few
CAIGQGSPKEAFF
TGTGCCATCGGACAGGGGTCGCCCAAGGAGGCTTTCTTT
>TRBV10-3|.|TRBJ2-5|once
CAISAPQSAGAETQYF
TGTGCCATCAGTGCTCCCCAGTCGGCAGGGGCGGAGACCCAGTACTTC
>TRBV7-9|.|TRBJ2-7|few
CASSLTRIQHEQYF
TGTGCCAGCAGCTTAACTAGAATCCAACACGAGCAGTACTTC
>TRBV3-1|.|TRBJ1-1|.
CDSSQFHNTEAFF
TGTGACAGCAGCCAGTTCCACAACACTGAAGCTTTCTTT
>TRBV10-3|.|TRBJ2-1|few
CASMDTEFYNEQFF
TGTGCCAGTATGGACACAGAGTTTTACAATGAGCAGTTCTTC
>TRBV11-2|.|TRBJ2-3|.
CASSSGLPMADTQYF
TGTGCCAGCAGCTCAGGACTACCGATGGCAGATACGCAGTATTTT
>TRBV20-1|TRBD2|TRBJ2-5|.
CSARASGGGETQYF
TGCAGTGCTAGGGCTAGCGGGGGTGGGGAGACCCAGTACTTC
>TRBV12-3/TRBV12-4|.|TRBJ1-2|few
CASSLAPDPGGYGYTF
TGTGCCAGCAGTTTAGCTCCAGACCCAGGAGGCTATGGCTACACCTTC
>TRBV7-2|.|TRBJ1-1|.
CASSLNGPQAFF
TGTGCCAGCAGCTTAAACGGGCCCCAAGCTTTCTTT
>TRBV3-1|.|TRBJ2-6|.
CASSPNPGVGANVLTF
TGTGCCAGCAGCCCTAACCCGGGGGTAGGGGCCAACGTCCTGACTTTC
>TRBV12-3/TRBV12-4|.|TRBJ1-5|few
CASSFTGISQPQHF
TGTGCCAGCAGTTTCACAGGGATCAGTCAGCCCCAGCATTTT
>TRBV6-1|.|TRBJ2-5|.
CASRAASGAPQETQYF
TGTGCCAGCAGGGCGGCGTCGGGGGCGCCCCAAGAGACCCAGTACTTC
>TRBV20-1|TRBD2|TRBJ2-1|few
CSGGLAGANEQFF
TGCAGTGGAGGCCTAGCGGGAGCCAATGAGCAGTTCTTC
>TRBV4-2|.|TRBJ2-1|few
CASSQLSGDEQFF
TGTGCCAGCAGCCAACTATCCGGCGATGAGCAGTTCTTC
>TRBV7-2|TRBD2|TRBJ2-1|.
CASSLAPLAGNEQFF
TGTGCCAGCAGCTTAGCGCCCCTAGCGGGGAATGAGCAGTTCTTC
>TRBV7-9|.|TRBJ2-1|.
CASSLSGRKLSYNEQFF
TGTGCCAGCAGCCTTTCGGGACGGAAACTCTCCTACAATGAGCAGTTCTTC
>TRBV18|.|TRBJ2-3|.
CASSPQSPGDTQYF
TGTGCCAGCTCACCACAGAGCCCGGGGGATACGCAGTATTTT
>TRBV2|TRBD2|TRBJ2-1|many
CASSRTSGNEQFF
TGTGCCAGCAGTCGGACTAGCGGAAATGAGCAGTTCTTC
>TRBV10-3|TRBD2|TRBJ2-2|few
CAISDPGTSVHTGELFF
TGTGCCATCAGTGACCCCGGGACTAGCGTGCACACCGGGGAGCTGTTTTTT
>TRBV20-1|TRBD2|TRBJ2-1|few
CSASRVASGSGNEQFF
TGCAGTGCTAGTCGTGTAGCTAGCGGGAGTGGCAATGAGCAGTTCTTC
>TRBV4-3|.|TRBJ2-7|.
CASSRGWIGELYEQYF
TGCGCCAGCAGCCGGGGGTGGATCGGGGAACTCTACGAGCAGTACTTC
>TRBV24-1|.|TRBJ2-3|.
CATSVRGVTDTQYF
TGTGCCACCAGTGTCCGCGGGGTCACAGATACGCAGTATTTT
>TRBV10-3|TRBD2|TRBJ2-3|.
CAISPSTGGGRDTQYF
TGTGCCATCAGTCCCTCGACCGGCGGGGGACGAGATACGCAGTATTTT